Each of the 18 T cell receptor beta chains below was sequenced from the same sample in a study of T cells after yellow fever vaccination. TCRdb reanalysed the 5' RACE reads using MiXCR and keeps one entry per CDR3 protein. The table shows under 500,000 distinct CDR3 sequences, with 15% to 20% occurring only once. The sample here was PBMCs, taken before the yellow fever booster vaccination. The receptors come from a man aged 18 to 30 who received the YFV17D yellow fever vaccine.

The chain recombines TRBV3-1 with TRBJ2-5; D is undetermined. V dropped 1 base and J dropped 5 bases, with 14 bases sitting between them. CDR3 length: 15 amino acids. CDR1 is LGHDT and CDR2 is YNNKEL in the germline V gene (reference sequence). This CDR3 reads CASSQVYPQRETQYF. The CDR3 DNA follows: TGTGCCAGCAGCCAAGTCTACCCCCAACGGGAGACCCAGTACTTC.

A few counts support this clonotype. In DNA, the CDR3 is TGTGCCAGCAGGAACTACGAGCAGTACGTC. Its protein is CASRNYEQYV. V and J are TRBV2 and TRBJ2-7; D is ambiguous. Between the trimmed V and J ends, which lost 6 bases and 3 bases, there was a span of 3 bases. Germline CDR1 and CDR2: SNHLY and FYNNEI. The CDR3 runs 10 residues.

The chain carries TRBV4-1 and TRBJ2-5; either TRBD1 or TRBD2 may supply D (5 bases each). V shed 9 bases and J shed 2 bases, with 13 bases lying between them. This CDR3 is 13 amino acids long. Germline V gives CDR1 MGHRA, CDR2 YSYEKL. The CDR3 protein is CARPGPLQETQYF. DNA of the CDR3: TGCGCCAGACCGGGACCGCTACAAGAGACCCAGTACTTC.

This clonotype came up a few times. The chain carries TRBV6-5 and TRBJ2-7; tentative D call: TRBD2 (5 bases). V shed 0 bases and J shed 4 bases, with 13 bases lying between them. In germline, CDR1 is MNHEY, CDR2 SVGAGI. The CDR3 spans 15 residues. The CDR3 DNA follows: TGTGCCAGCAGTTACTCTTACAAGTCGGGATACGAGCAGTACTTC. Translating it yields CASSYSYKSGYEQYF.

The table lists this clonotype with a few counts. The rearrangement joins TRBV29-1 to TRBJ2-7, with D uncertain. CDR1 and CDR2 (germline): SQVTM, ANQGSEA. Trimming took off 1 base at V and 0 bases at J, with 16 bases between the two ends. CDR3 size: 16 residues. Here the CDR3 DNA reads TGCAGCGTTGAAGGATTGGTCGAGGAGACCTCCTACGAGCAGTACTTC. Translating it yields CSVEGLVEETSYEQYF.

Ten or more counts support this clonotype. This chain links TRBV7-8 with TRBJ2-1; no definite D call. Germline V gene sequence: CDR1 SGHVS, CDR2 FQNEAQ. The CDR3 sequence is 15 residues long. The V end lost 0 bases, the J end lost 9 bases, and 15 bases lay between the germline ends. The CDR3 reads CASSLAVGSPPEQFF. CDR3 DNA: TGTGCCAGCAGCTTAGCAGTCGGCAGCCCCCCTGAGCAGTTCTTC.

This clonotype has a handful of counts. The chain joins TRBV20-1 to TRBJ2-5; 9 positions agree with TRBD2. The germline V gene encodes CDR1 DFQATT and CDR2 SNEGSKA (reference sequence). V shed 4 bases, J shed 1 base, and the junction held 1 base outside the gene matches. CDR3 length: 13 amino acids. CDR3 in amino acids: CSAKRGAQETQYF. The CDR3 DNA is TGCAGTGCTAAGCGGGGGGCCCAAGAGACCCAGTACTTC.

Only a few counts were recorded for this clonotype. The CDR3 DNA reads as TGTGCCAGCTCACCACCGAGGGGCCATGGCTACACCTTC. Its translation is CASSPPRGHGYTF. This chain joins TRBV18 and TRBJ1-2, with D possibly TRBD1 on 5 matching bases. Germline V gene sequence: CDR1 KGHSH, CDR2 LQKENI. V gave up 0 bases and J gave up 6 bases, with 8 bases separating them. The CDR3 length is 13 residues.

The gene calls are TRBV6-4 and TRBJ1-1, with no clear D. Germline loops: CDR1 MRHNA, CDR2 SNTAGT. This CDR3 has 14 residues. The V end was cut by 3 bases, the J end by 2 bases, with 10 bases between. DNA of the CDR3: TGTGCCAGCAGTGAGACCGGGATAAACACTGAAGCTTTCTTT. Translated: CASSETGINTEAFF.

This clonotype showed up just a few times. V usage is TRBV7-2 and J usage is TRBJ1-1; maybe TRBD1 (6 bases). V was pared by 2 bases and J by 0 bases, with 10 bases between. CDR3 length equals 15 residues. From germline, CDR1 is SGHTA and CDR2 FQGNSA. In nucleotides, the CDR3 is TGTGCCAGCAGCTTAAGCAGGGGAATGAACACTGAAGCTTTCTTT. As protein: CASSLSRGMNTEAFF.

This clonotype occurred a few times. This chain joins TRBV20-1 and TRBJ2-7; the match to TRBD1 covers 8 bases. The CDR3 covers 14 residues. V shed 3 bases and J 3 bases; nucleotides not matched to a gene: 7. Per germline, CDR1 DFQATT and CDR2 SNEGSKA (reference sequence). The CDR3 loop is CSASRWTGNYEQYV. As DNA, the CDR3 is TGCAGTGCTAGCAGATGGACAGGGAACTACGAGCAGTACGTC.

The table lists this clonotype with a few counts. The genes are TRBV7-6 and TRBJ2-7, with D uncertain. Germline V gene sequence: CDR1 SGHVS, CDR2 FNYEAQ. CDR3 length equals 13 residues. V lost 5 bases, J lost 2 bases, and 10 bases lay in between. The CDR3 reads CASSPGEAYEQYF. CDR3 bases: TGTGCCAGCAGCCCGGGTGAGGCCTACGAGCAGTACTTC.

This clonotype occurred a few times. The chain has TRBV15 and TRBJ1-4; D gene unclear. The CDR3 extends over 15 amino acids. V was cut by 0 bases and J by 8 bases, with 13 bases left in between. The germline V gene has CDR1 LNHNV and CDR2 YYDKDF (reference sequence). CDR3 in amino acids: CATSRDLGFNEKLFF. The CDR3 DNA reads as TGTGCCACCAGCAGAGACCTAGGATTTAACGAAAAACTGTTTTTT.

The V call is TRBV12-3 or TRBV12-4, the J call TRBJ2-2; 9 nucleotides align to TRBD1. V lost 7 bases, J lost 3 bases, and 9 bases stayed unmatched. The CDR3 sequence is 16 residues long. In DNA form, the CDR3 reads TGTGCCAGCACCGAGGGGACAGGGTCTTACACCGGGGAGCTGTTTTTT. Protein: CASTEGTGSYTGELFF.

This clonotype has more than one count but fewer than ten. V gene TRBV27 combines with J gene TRBJ1-1; possible D gene TRBD1, 5 bases. The CDR3 is 18 amino acids. Germline V gene sequence: CDR1 MNHEY, CDR2 SMNVEV (reference sequence). V was shortened by 1 base and J by 0 bases, with 18 bases between the two germline ends. The CDR3 loop is CASSLLSADTALNTEAFF. The CDR3 region has the DNA TGTGCCAGCAGTTTATTGTCTGCGGACACAGCCTTGAACACTGAAGCTTTCTTT.

The chain has TRBV20-1 and TRBJ1-4, with a possible D match to TRBD1 (6 bases). V was clipped by 3 bases and J by 5 bases, with 10 bases between them. CDR1 and CDR2 (germline): DFQATT, SNEGSKA (reference sequence). The CDR3 is 13 residues long. CDR3 DNA sequence: TGCAGTGCTAGCAGGGGCGCAAATGAAAAACTGTTTTTT. Protein: CSASRGANEKLFF.

The gene calls are TRBV6-4 and TRBJ1-1; D gene unclear. The CDR3 is made up of 13 amino acids. Trimming took off 3 bases at V and 1 base at J, with 6 bases between the two ends. The V gene's germline CDR1 is MRHNA and CDR2 SNTAGT. This CDR3 reads CASSESENTEAFF. CDR3 nucleotides: TGTGCCAGCAGTGAATCGGAGAACACTGAAGCTTTCTTT.

This clonotype came up a few times. The chain employs TRBV20-1 and TRBJ2-5; 9 bases match TRBD1. This CDR3 contains 13 residues. The trim removed 6 bases at V and 6 bases at J, leaving 8 bases unmatched. Germline CDR1 DFQATT, CDR2 SNEGSKA (reference sequence). Here the CDR3 reads CSAKTGGTKTQYF. Written as DNA, the CDR3 is TGCAGTGCGAAGACAGGGGGGACAAAGACCCAGTACTTC.